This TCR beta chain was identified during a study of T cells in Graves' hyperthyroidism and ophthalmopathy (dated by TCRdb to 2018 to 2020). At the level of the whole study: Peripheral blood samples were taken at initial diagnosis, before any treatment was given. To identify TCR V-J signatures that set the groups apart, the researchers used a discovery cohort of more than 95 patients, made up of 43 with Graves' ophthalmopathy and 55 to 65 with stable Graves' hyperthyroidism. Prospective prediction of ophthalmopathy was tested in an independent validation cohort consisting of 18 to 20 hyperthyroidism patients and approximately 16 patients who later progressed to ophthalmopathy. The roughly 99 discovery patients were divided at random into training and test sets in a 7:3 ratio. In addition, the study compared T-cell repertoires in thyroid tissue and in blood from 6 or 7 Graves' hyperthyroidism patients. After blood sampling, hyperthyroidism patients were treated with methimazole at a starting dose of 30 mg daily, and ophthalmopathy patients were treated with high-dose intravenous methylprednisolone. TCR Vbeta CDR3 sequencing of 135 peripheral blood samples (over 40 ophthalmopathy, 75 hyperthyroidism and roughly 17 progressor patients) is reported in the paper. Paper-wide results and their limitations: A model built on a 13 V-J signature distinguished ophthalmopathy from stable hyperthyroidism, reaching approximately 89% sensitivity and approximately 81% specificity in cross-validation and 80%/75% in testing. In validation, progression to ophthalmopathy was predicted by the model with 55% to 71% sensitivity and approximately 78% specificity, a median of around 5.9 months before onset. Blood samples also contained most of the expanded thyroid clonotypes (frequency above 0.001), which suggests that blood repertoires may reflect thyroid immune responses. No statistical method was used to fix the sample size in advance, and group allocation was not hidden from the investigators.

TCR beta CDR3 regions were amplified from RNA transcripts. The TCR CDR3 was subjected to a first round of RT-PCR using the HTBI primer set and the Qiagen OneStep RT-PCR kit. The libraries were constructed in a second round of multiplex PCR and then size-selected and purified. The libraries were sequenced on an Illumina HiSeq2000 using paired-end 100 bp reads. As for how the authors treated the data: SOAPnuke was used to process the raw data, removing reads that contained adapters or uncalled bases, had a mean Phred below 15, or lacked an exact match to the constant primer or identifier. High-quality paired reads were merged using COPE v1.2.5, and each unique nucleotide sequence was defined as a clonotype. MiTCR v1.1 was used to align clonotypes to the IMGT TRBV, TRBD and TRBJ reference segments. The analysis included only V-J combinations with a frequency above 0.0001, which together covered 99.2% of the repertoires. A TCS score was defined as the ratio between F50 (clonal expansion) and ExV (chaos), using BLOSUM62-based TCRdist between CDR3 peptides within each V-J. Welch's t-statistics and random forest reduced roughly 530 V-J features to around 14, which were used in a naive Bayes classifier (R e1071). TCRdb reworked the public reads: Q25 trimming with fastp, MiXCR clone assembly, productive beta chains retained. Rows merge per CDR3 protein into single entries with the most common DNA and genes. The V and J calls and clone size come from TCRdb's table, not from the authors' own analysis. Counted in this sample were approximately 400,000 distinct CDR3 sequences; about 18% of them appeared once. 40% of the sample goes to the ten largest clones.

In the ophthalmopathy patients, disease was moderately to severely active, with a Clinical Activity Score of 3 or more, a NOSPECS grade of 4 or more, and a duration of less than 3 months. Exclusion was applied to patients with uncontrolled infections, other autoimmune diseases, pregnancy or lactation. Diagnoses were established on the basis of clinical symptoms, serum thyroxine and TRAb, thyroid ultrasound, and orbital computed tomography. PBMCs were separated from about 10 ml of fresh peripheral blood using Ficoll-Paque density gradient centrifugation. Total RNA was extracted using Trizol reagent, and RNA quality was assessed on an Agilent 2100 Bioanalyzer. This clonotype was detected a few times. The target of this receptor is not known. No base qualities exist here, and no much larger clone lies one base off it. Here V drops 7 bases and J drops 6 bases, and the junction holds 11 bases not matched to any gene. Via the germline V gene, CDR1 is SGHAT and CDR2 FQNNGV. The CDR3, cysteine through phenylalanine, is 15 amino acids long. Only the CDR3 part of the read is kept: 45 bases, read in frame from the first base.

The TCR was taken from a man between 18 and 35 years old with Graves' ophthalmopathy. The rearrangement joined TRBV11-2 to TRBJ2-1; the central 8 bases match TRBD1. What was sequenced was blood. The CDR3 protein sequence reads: CASNRQGSVGNEQFF. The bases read TGTGCCAGCAACAGACAGGGGTCGGTTGGCAATGAGCAGTTCTTC. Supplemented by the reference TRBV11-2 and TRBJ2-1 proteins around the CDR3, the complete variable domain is EAGVAQSPRYKIIEKRQSVAFWCNPISGHATLYWYQQILGQGPKLLIQFQNNGVVDDSQLPKDRFSAERLKGVDSTLKIQPAKLEDSAVYLCASNRQGSVGNEQFFGPGTRLTVL.